A selection of T cell receptor beta chains follows, all from one sample in a study of cytomegalovirus exposure and HLA in healthy donors. Method: immunoSEQ multiplex PCR; TCRdb's copy keeps in-frame clones and lacks some. Of about 190,000 clones detected, around 86% appear once; the ten largest clones hold 6.3%. The specimen was PBMCs. The receptors were gathered from a man between 40 and 49 years old in good health and CMV-seropositive. Both conserved end residues are part of each CDR3. The D gene is left open where the match is weak. Some rows mark clone size as missing; the rest say once, few, many or name a class of expanded clone.

DNA: TGTGCCAGCAGCTCAGTCAGGGGGGACACTGAAGCTTTCTTT
CDR3: CASSSVRGDTEAFF
size: -
J: TRBJ1-1
V: TRBV7-8
D: TRBD1

DNA: TGCGCCAGCAGCCAAACCGGGACAGGTAGAGAGCAGTACTTC
CDR3: CASSQTGTGREQYF
size: -
J: TRBJ2-5
V: TRBV5-1
D: TRBD1

DNA: TGTGCCAGCAGTGCAGACAGGGGAGAAGAGACCCAGTACTTC
CDR3: CASSADRGEETQYF
size: -
J: TRBJ2-5
V: TRBV27
D: TRBD1

DNA: TGTGCCAGCAGCCCCGGGACTCACTACACCGGGGAGCTGTTTTTT
CDR3: CASSPGTHYTGELFF
size: -
J: TRBJ2-2
V: TRBV9
D: -

DNA: TGCGCCAGCAGCCAAGAAGGTCAGGGAAATGAAAAACTGTTTTTT
CDR3: CASSQEGQGNEKLFF
size: -
J: TRBJ1-4
V: TRBV4-3
D: -

DNA: TGTGCCAGTAGTCTAGGACTTTACACTGAAGCTTTCTTT
CDR3: CASSLGLYTEAFF
size: -
J: TRBJ1-1
V: TRBV19
D: -

DNA: TGTGCCAGCAGCCTCCTAGCGGGCAGCACAGATACGCAGTATTTT
CDR3: CASSLLAGSTDTQYF
size: -
J: TRBJ2-3
V: TRBV21-1
D: -

DNA: TGTGCCAGCAGCTTAAGGGATATACGGGGGGAGCAGTACTTC
CDR3: CASSLRDIRGEQYF
size: -
J: TRBJ2-7
V: TRBV7-2
D: -

DNA: TGCAGCGTTGAACGCCGCGGGGGGGTCAATGAGCAGTTCTTC
CDR3: CSVERRGGVNEQFF
size: -
J: TRBJ2-1
V: TRBV29-1
D: TRBD2

DNA: TGTGCCAGCACCTCCGCGCCGAAGCCCCAGCATTTT
CDR3: CASTSAPKPQHF
size: -
J: TRBJ1-5
V: TRBV27
D: -

DNA: TGCGCCAGCAGCCAAGACTCGGACAGGGGGCGCGGCTATGGCTACACCTTC
CDR3: CASSQDSDRGRGYGYTF
size: -
J: TRBJ1-2
V: TRBV4-1
D: TRBD1

DNA: TGTGCCAGCGGCCGCGGGACTAGCGGGGGGGCTTCCTACGAGCAGTACTTC
CDR3: CASGRGTSGGASYEQYF
size: -
J: TRBJ2-7
V: TRBV27
D: TRBD2

DNA: TGTGCCAGCAGCGTAGCAGGGGCCAACACCATATATTTT
CDR3: CASSVAGANTIYF
size: once
J: TRBJ1-3
V: TRBV9
D: -

DNA: TGTGCCAGCAGGGACAGGGGGCCCGATGAAAAACTGTTTTTT
CDR3: CASRDRGPDEKLFF
size: -
J: TRBJ1-4
V: TRBV2
D: TRBD1

DNA: TGTGCCTGGACCCCTGGGCGGGGGGGCTACAATGAGCAGTTCTTC
CDR3: CAWTPGRGGYNEQFF
size: -
J: TRBJ2-1
V: TRBV30
D: TRBD2

DNA: TGTGCCAGCTCACCCCGCGGACTAGTGCGCGAGCAGTACTTC
CDR3: CASSPRGLVREQYF
size: once
J: TRBJ2-7
V: TRBV18
D: TRBD2

DNA: TGTGCCAGCAGCTCGGGACAGGGGAAACACGAGCAGTACTTC
CDR3: CASSSGQGKHEQYF
size: -
J: TRBJ2-7
V: TRBV9
D: TRBD1

DNA: TGTGCCTGGACCCGGGACAGGCCATACGAGCAGTACTTC
CDR3: CAWTRDRPYEQYF
size: -
J: TRBJ2-7
V: TRBV30
D: TRBD1

DNA: TGTGCCAGCCCAACGCAGGTACGCAATCAGCCCCAGCATTTT
CDR3: CASPTQVRNQPQHF
size: -
J: TRBJ1-5
V: TRBV6-5
D: -

DNA: TGTGCCAGTAGGCAAATTTCCGGGACAGGGGGCGCCGGGAATTCACCCCTCCACTTT
CDR3: CASRQISGTGGAGNSPLHF
size: -
J: TRBJ1-6
V: TRBV19
D: TRBD1

DNA: TGTGCCAGCAGCTTTCAGGACAGGGGGGTTGAAGCTTTCTTT
CDR3: CASSFQDRGVEAFF
size: once
J: TRBJ1-1
V: TRBV7-2
D: TRBD1

DNA: TGTGCCAGCACCGCGACAGTGTTTGGGAAACTGTTTTTT
CDR3: CASTATVFGKLFF
size: -
J: TRBJ1-4
V: TRBV7-9
D: -

DNA: TGTGCCAGCAGCCAAGATGGTCGGACAGTGAACACTGAAGCTTTCTTT
CDR3: CASSQDGRTVNTEAFF
size: -
J: TRBJ1-1
V: TRBV4-2
D: -

DNA: TGTGCCAGCAGCACCCGGACAACTAACAATGAGCAGTTCTTC
CDR3: CASSTRTTNNEQFF
size: -
J: TRBJ2-1
V: TRBV9
D: -

DNA: TGCAGCGTTGATCGAGGCGGCGAGTCTGGCTACACCTTC
CDR3: CSVDRGGESGYTF
size: -
J: TRBJ1-2
V: TRBV29-1
D: -

DNA: TGTGCCAGCAGTATTGACCCCGGGACAGGGTATCTCACTGAAGCTTTCTTT
CDR3: CASSIDPGTGYLTEAFF
size: once
J: TRBJ1-1
V: TRBV27
D: TRBD1

DNA: TGTGCCAGTAGTATCCAGGGAGGGAGAGAGACCCAGTACTTC
CDR3: CASSIQGGRETQYF
size: once
J: TRBJ2-5
V: TRBV19
D: TRBD2

DNA: TGTGCCTGGAGTCGTAGCGGGGGGCCGACTAGCACAGATACGCAGTATTTT
CDR3: CAWSRSGGPTSTDTQYF
size: -
J: TRBJ2-3
V: TRBV30
D: TRBD2